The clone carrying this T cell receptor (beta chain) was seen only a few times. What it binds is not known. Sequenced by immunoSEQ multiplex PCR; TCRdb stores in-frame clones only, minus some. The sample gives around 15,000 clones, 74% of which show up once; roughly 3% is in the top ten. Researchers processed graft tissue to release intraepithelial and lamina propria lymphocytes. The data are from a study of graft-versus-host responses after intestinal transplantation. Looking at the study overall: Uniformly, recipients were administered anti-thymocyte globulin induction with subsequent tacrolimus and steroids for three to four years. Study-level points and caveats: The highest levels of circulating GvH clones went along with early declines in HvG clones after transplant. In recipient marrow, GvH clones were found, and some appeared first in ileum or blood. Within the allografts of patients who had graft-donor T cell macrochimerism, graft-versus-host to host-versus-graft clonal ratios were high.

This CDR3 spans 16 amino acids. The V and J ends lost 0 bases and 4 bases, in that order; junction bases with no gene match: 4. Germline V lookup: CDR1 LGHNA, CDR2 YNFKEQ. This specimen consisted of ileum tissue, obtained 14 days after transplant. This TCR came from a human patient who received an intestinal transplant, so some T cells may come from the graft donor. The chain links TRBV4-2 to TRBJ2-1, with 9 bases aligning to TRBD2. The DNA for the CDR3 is TGTGCCAGCAGCCAAGATCAGACTAGCGGTTACAATGAGCAGTTCTTC. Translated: CASSQDQTSGYNEQFF.